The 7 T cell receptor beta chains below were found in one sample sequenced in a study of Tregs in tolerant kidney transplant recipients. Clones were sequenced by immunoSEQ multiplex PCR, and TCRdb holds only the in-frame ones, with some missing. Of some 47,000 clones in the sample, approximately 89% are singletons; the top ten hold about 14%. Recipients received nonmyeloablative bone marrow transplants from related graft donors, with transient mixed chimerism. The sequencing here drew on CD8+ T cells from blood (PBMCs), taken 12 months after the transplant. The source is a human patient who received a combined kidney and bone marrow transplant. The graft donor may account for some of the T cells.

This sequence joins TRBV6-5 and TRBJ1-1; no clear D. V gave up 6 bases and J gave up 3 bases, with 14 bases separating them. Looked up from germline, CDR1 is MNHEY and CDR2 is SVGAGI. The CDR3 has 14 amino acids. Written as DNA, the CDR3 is TGTGCCAGCAGCGTTCTCCCCGGGGACACTGAAGCTTTCTTT. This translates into CASSVLPGDTEAFF.

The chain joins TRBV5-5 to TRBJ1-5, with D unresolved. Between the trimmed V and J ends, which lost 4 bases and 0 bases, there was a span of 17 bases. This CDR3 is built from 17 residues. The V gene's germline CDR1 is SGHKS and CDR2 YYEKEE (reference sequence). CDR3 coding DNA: TGTGCCAGCAGCCCGGAGGATGAAGGGCATAGCAATCAGCCCCAGCATTTT. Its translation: CASSPEDEGHSNQPQHF.

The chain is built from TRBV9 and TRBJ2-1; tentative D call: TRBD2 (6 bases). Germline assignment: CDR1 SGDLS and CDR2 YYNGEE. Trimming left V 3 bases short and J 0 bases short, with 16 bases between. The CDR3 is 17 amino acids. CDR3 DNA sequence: TGTGCCAGCAGCGCCAGTAGCGGATCGAGCTCCTACAATGAGCAGTTCTTC. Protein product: CASSASSGSSSYNEQFF.

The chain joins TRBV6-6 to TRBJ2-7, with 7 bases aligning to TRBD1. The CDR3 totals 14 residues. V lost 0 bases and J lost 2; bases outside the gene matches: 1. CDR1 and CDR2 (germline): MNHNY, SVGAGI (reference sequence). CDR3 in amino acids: CASSYSGTAYEQYF. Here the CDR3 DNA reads TGTGCCAGCAGTTACTCAGGGACAGCCTACGAGCAGTACTTC.

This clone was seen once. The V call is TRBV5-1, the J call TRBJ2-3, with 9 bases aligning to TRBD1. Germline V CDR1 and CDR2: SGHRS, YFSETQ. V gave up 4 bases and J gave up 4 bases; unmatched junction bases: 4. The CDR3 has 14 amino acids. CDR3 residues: CASSHRGRSDTQYF. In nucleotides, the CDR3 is TGCGCCAGCAGCCACAGGGGGCGATCAGATACGCAGTATTTT.

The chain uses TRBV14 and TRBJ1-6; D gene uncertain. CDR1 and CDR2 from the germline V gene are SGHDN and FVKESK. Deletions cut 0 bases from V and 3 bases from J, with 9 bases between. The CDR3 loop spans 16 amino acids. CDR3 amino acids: CASSQDQHRYNSPLHF. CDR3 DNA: TGTGCCAGCAGCCAAGATCAACACCGCTATAATTCACCCCTCCACTTT.

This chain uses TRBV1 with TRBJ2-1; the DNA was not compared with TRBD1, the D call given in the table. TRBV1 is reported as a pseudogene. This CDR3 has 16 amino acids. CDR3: CTSSQDLALRANEQFF. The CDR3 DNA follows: TGCACCAGCAGCCAAGATCTTGCGCTCAGGGCTAATGAGCAGTTCTTC.